The text below deals with one T cell receptor beta chain. Antigen specificity is unknown. The ends were cut back, 2 bases at V and 2 bases at J, with 13 bases in the middle. Germline CDR1 MNHEY, CDR2 SVGAGI. The length of the CDR3 is 16 residues. This entry is derived from a study of shared clonotypes between healthy human individuals. Study outcomes and limitations: The low donor count limited represented genetic and exposure-history diversity. Non-shared clonotypes had lower generation probabilities than those shared by all four donors.

The authors ran the assay at deep level. Method: immunoSEQ multiplex PCR; TCRdb's copy keeps in-frame clones and lacks some. The sample includes about 710,000 clones, around 78% of them seen just once. V and J are TRBV6-5 and TRBJ1-5; D gene uncertain. Sequences were obtained from memory CD4+ T cells sorted from blood. The subset: CD45RA-negative fraction. The sequence was obtained from a woman in her twenties or thirties in good health. The CDR3 loop reads CASSYKGPFGNQPQHF. The DNA for the CDR3 is TGTGCCAGCAGTTACAAAGGTCCTTTTGGCAATCAGCCCCAGCATTTT.